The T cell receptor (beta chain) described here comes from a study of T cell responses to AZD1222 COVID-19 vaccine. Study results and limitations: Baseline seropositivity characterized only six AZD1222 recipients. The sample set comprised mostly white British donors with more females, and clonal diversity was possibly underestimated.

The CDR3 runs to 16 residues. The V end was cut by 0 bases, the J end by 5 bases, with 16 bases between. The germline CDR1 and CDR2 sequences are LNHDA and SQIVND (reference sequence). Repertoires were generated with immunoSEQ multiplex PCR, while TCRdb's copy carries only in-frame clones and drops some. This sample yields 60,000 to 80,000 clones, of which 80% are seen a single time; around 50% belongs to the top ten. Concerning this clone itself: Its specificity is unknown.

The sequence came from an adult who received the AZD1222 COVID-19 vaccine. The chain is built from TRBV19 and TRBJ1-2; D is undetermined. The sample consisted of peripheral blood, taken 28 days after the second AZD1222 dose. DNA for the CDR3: TGTGCCAGTAGTATAGATCCGGGAGGCACTCCTTATGGCTACACCTTC. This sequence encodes CASSIDPGGTPYGYTF.